Presented here are 15 T cell receptor beta chains from one specimen sequenced in a study of graft-versus-host responses after intestinal transplantation. Assay: immunoSEQ multiplex PCR; the TCRdb copy retains only in-frame clones and omits some. The sample contains about 11,000 clones, less than 80% of which appear only once. Processing was applied to graft tissue in order to liberate intraepithelial and lamina propria lymphocytes. Specimen: ileum tissue, collected 23 days after intestinal transplant. The origin of the receptors is a human patient who received an intestinal transplant, so some T cells may come from the graft donor.

The chain carries TRBV7-6 and TRBJ2-2, with 7 bases lining up with TRBD1. V dropped 0 bases and J dropped 4; count of bases not matched to a gene: 8. This CDR3 contains 17 residues. CDR1 and CDR2 from the germline V gene are SGHVS and FNYEAQ. CDR3 sequence: CASSLAVGGAGTGELFF. CDR3 nucleotide sequence: TGTGCCAGCAGCTTAGCGGTAGGGGGCGCGGGCACCGGGGAGCTGTTTTTT. Filled out from reference TRBV7-6 and TRBJ2-2, the complete variable domain reads GAGVSQSPRYKVTKRGQDVALRCDPISGHVSLYWYRQALGQGPEFLTYFNYEAQQDKSGLPNDRFSAERPEGSISTLTIQRTEQRDSAMYRCASSLAVGGAGTGELFFGEGSRLTVL.

The CDR3 coding sequence is TGTGCCAGCAGGGCTAGCGGGACCCTCTACGAGCAGTACTTC. Encoded protein: CASRASGTLYEQYF. This chain links TRBV27 with TRBJ2-7, with 9 bases identical to TRBD2. The CDR3 has 14 residues. Per germline, CDR1 MNHEY and CDR2 SMNVEV (reference sequence). V lost 6 bases to trimming and J lost 3 bases; unmatched junction nucleotides: 6.

The chain couples TRBV19 to TRBJ1-2, with D hard to call. Germline V gives CDR1 LNHDA, CDR2 SQIVND (reference sequence). The CDR3 totals 12 residues. V shed 8 bases and J shed 0 bases, with 7 bases lying between them. CDR3 bases: TGTGCCAGTCGGACGGCTAACTATGGCTACACCTTC. It specifies CASRTANYGYTF.

The V gene is TRBV9, the J gene TRBJ2-7; D is perhaps TRBD1 (6 bases). Trimming took off 0 bases at V and 6 bases at J, with 7 bases between the two ends. CDR3 size: 12 residues. Germline-derived CDR1 and CDR2 are SGDLS and YYNGEE. The CDR3 coding sequence is TGTGCCAGCAGCGTAGGAGGGGGCGAGCAGTACTTC. Translated: CASSVGGGEQYF.

The chain combines TRBV30 with TRBJ1-6, with 10 positions matching TRBD1. The CDR3 runs to 15 residues. Per the germline V gene, CDR1 is GTSNPN and CDR2 is SVGIG (reference sequence). J gave up 7 bases and V 1 base, and 4 bases lay outside the gene matches. For the CDR3, the DNA is TGTGCCTGGAGTGCTAAGGGACAGGGGAATTCACCCCTCCACTTT. Translating it yields CAWSAKGQGNSPLHF.

The genes are TRBV7-8 and TRBJ1-2; 7 bases map to TRBD1. The CDR3 has 14 amino acids. V trimming: 1 base; J trimming: 4 bases; junction bases outside the gene matches: 3. CDR1 is SGHVS and CDR2 is FQNEAQ in the germline V gene. CDR3 sequence reads: CASSLGAGGYGYTF. The CDR3 bases are TGTGCCAGCAGCTTAGGGGCAGGGGGCTATGGCTACACCTTC. Together with reference TRBV7-8 and TRBJ1-2, the CDR3 gives the full variable domain: GAGVSQSPRYKVAKRGQDVALRCDPISGHVSLFWYQQALGQGPEFLTYFQNEAQLDKSGLPSDRFFAERPEGSVSTLKIQRTQQEDSAVYLCASSLGAGGYGYTFGSGTRLTVV.

V and J are TRBV6-5 and TRBJ1-1; D gene ambiguous. The CDR3 loop spans 14 amino acids. From germline, CDR1 is MNHEY and CDR2 SVGAGI. V was trimmed by 8 bases and J by 4 bases, leaving 17 bases between them. Here the CDR3 reads CASLTRVFGTEAFF. The CDR3 bases are TGTGCCAGCCTCACGAGGGTTTTTGGCACTGAAGCTTTCTTT.

The rearrangement links TRBV13 to TRBJ2-7; 8 nucleotides agree with TRBD1. CDR3 length: 16 amino acids. Looked up from germline, CDR1 is PRHDT and CDR2 is FYEKMQ (reference sequence). V was clipped by 8 bases and J by 5 bases; unmatched bases: 17. The CDR3 sequence: CASQPTPSRGRHEQYF. The CDR3 DNA reads TGTGCCAGCCAACCTACCCCAAGCAGGGGGCGCCACGAGCAGTACTTC.

The V and J genes are TRBV5-1 and TRBJ1-6; D gene uncertain. Per the germline V gene, CDR1 is SGHRS and CDR2 is YFSETQ. The CDR3 consists of 15 residues. V was pared by 0 bases and J by 0 bases, with 4 bases between. The CDR3 sequence is CASSLGHSYNSPLHF. In nucleotides, the CDR3 is TGCGCCAGCAGCTTGGGACACTCCTATAATTCACCCCTCCACTTT.

This clone was counted a single time. The CDR3 DNA reads as TGCGCCAGCAGTGTATCTCATACTAGCGGTACGCAGTATTTT. Amino acids: CASSVSHTSGTQYF. This chain joins TRBV10-2 and TRBJ2-3; 8 bases are a match to TRBD2. This CDR3 is 14 amino acids long. V shed 4 bases and J 8 bases; nucleotides not matched to a gene: 8. CDR1 is WSHSY and CDR2 is SAAADI in the germline V gene.

The chain carries TRBV28 and TRBJ2-7; 8 bases are a match to TRBD1. The germline CDR1 and CDR2 sequences are MDHEN and SYDVKM. The CDR3 totals 16 residues. J gave up 3 bases and V 4 bases, and 11 bases lay outside the gene matches. Here the CDR3 reads CASSSVRQGLLYEQYF. The CDR3 coding sequence is TGTGCCAGCAGTTCCGTCCGACAGGGGTTGCTCTACGAGCAGTACTTC.

The chain links TRBV27 to TRBJ2-7; D unclear. Trimming took off 6 bases at V and 4 bases at J, with 13 bases between the two ends. In germline, CDR1 is MNHEY, CDR2 SMNVEV (reference sequence). This CDR3 contains 13 residues. The CDR3 reads CASSPLGVYEQYF. The CDR3 DNA reads as TGTGCCAGCAGCCCCCTTGGGGTATACGAGCAGTACTTC.

Notes on this clone: This sample includes further DNA sequences coding for the same CDR3. The chain employs TRBV5-6 and TRBJ1-1; a weak D match, TRBD1 (6 bases). CDR1 and CDR2 from the germline V gene are SGHDT and YYEEEE. Trimming shortened V by 1 base and J by 5 bases, and 6 bases separated the two germline ends. The CDR3 is 12 amino acids. CDR3: CASSLRGTEAFF. The CDR3 DNA reads as TGTGCCAGCAGCTTGAGGGGGACTGAAGCTTTCTTT.

The chain couples TRBV4-1 to TRBJ1-5; perhaps TRBD1 as D (6 bases). This CDR3 contains 15 residues. Trimming cost V 4 bases and J 1 base, with 11 bases left between them. CDR1 is MGHRA, CDR2 YSYEKL, per germline. CDR3 DNA: TGCGCCAGCAGCCTCCGACAGGCGAGCAATCAGCCCCAGCATTTT. This gives the protein CASSLRQASNQPQHF.

The rearrangement joins TRBV4-1 to TRBJ2-5; D might be TRBD1 (5 bases). TRBJ2-7 explains the end of the DNA better; the J call may be wrong. Germline lookup yields CDR1 MGHRA and CDR2 YSYEKL. CDR3 length equals 14 residues. Here the CDR3 reads CASSQQGFSYEQYF. CDR3 nucleotide sequence: TGCGCCAGCAGCCAGCAGGGCTTCTCCTACGAGCAGTACTTC.